These 27 T cell receptor beta chains originate from one sample sequenced in a study of early T cells in non-severe SARS-CoV-2 infection. Each CDR3 protein is one row after TCRdb ran MiXCR on the 5' RACE reads. The sample lists approximately 28,000 distinct CDR3 sequences; about 6% were seen once. This specimen was whole blood, taken at baseline. These receptors came from an adult who was a healthcare worker with PCR-confirmed SARS-CoV-2 infection or an uninfected control (not recorded which).

The chain combines TRBV5-1 with TRBJ2-7, with D hard to call. The CDR3 extends over 13 amino acids. Trimming pared 4 bases from V and 9 bases from J, leaving 17 bases between. Germline CDR1 SGHRS, CDR2 YFSETQ. CDR3 nucleotide sequence: TGCGCCAGCAGCCTCCAGTCCCTTTCCGGGCAGTACTTC. The encoded protein is CASSLQSLSGQYF.

The genes are TRBV10-3 and TRBJ2-7; weak D call: TRBD2 (6 bases). The V end was cut by 10 bases, the J end by 2 bases, with 12 bases between. Germline-derived CDR1 and CDR2 are ENHRY and SYGVKD. This CDR3 is built from 12 residues. CDR3 bases: TGTGCCACCCGGGGCGGGACCTACGAGCAGTACTTC. It is translated as CATRGGTYEQYF.

In this sample, this clonotype turned up many times. The V gene is TRBV28, the J gene TRBJ2-1; 8 bases map to TRBD2. The CDR3 consists of 16 residues. Losses at the gene ends were 4 bases for V and 2 bases for J; bases not matched to a gene: 7. CDR1 and CDR2 from the germline V gene are MDHEN and SYDVKM. CDR3 in amino acids: CASSSVGTRTYNEQFF. The CDR3, as DNA: TGTGCCAGCAGTTCAGTCGGGACTAGAACCTACAATGAGCAGTTCTTC.

The chain combines TRBV18 with TRBJ2-1; weak D call: TRBD2 (6 bases). V shed 2 bases and J shed 6 bases, with 11 bases lying between them. The CDR3 runs to 14 residues. Germline values: CDR1 KGHSH, CDR2 LQKENI. The CDR3 protein is CASSPGRMGNEQFF. The CDR3 DNA reads TGTGCCAGCTCACCAGGGAGGATGGGCAATGAGCAGTTCTTC. Supplemented by reference TRBV18 and TRBJ2-1, the full variable domain reads NAGVMQNPRHLVRRRGQEARLRCSPMKGHSHVYWYRQLPEEGLKFMVYLQKENIIDESGMPKERFSAEFPKEGPSILRIQQVVRGDSAAYFCASSPGRMGNEQFFGPGTRLTVL.

The chain is built from TRBV24-1 and TRBJ2-7; 9 bases are shared with TRBD1. Germline V lookup: CDR1 KGHDR, CDR2 SFDVKD. J lost 0 bases, V lost 6 bases, and 5 bases had no gene match. This CDR3 contains 15 residues. CDR3: CATSLGQGYSYEQYF. CDR3 bases: TGTGCCACCAGTTTGGGACAGGGCTACTCCTACGAGCAGTACTTC.

This clonotype has a count of ten or more. The V gene is TRBV20-1, the J gene TRBJ2-7; 13 nucleotides match TRBD2. Unmatched junction bases numbered 5, after V lost 5 bases and J lost 4 bases. CDR3 size: 14 residues. Germline values: CDR1 DFQATT, CDR2 SNEGSKA (reference sequence). Here the CDR3 DNA reads TGCAGTGCTCGTGGACTAGCGGGGGTTTACGAGCAGTACTTC. This codes for CSARGLAGVYEQYF.

This clonotype showed up many times. The chain combines TRBV7-9 with TRBJ2-3; D gene unclear. This CDR3 has 12 amino acids. The ends were cut back, 6 bases at V and 3 bases at J, with 7 bases in the middle. Per the germline V gene, CDR1 is SEHNR and CDR2 is FQNEAQ (reference sequence). The CDR3 sequence is CASRAGTDTQYF. CDR3 coding DNA: TGTGCCAGCAGAGCCGGGACAGATACGCAGTATTTT.

This clonotype showed up many times. V is TRBV12-3 or TRBV12-4 and J is TRBJ2-2, with D perhaps TRBD1 (6 bases). The CDR3 has 15 amino acids. V lost 5 bases and J lost 0, with 10 bases in between. CDR3 in DNA: TGTGCCAGCAGTGACGGGACAACGAACACCGGGGAGCTGTTTTTT. Residues: CASSDGTTNTGELFF.

This clonotype has at least ten counts. This chain joins TRBV7-9 and TRBJ2-3; D is unresolved. V was shortened by 5 bases and J by 4 bases, with 13 bases between the two germline ends. Germline V gene sequence: CDR1 SEHNR, CDR2 FQNEAQ (reference sequence). This CDR3 spans 14 amino acids. The CDR3, as DNA: TGTGCCAGCAGCCGCCCACTCGGTGCAGATACGCAGTATTTT. It specifies CASSRPLGADTQYF.

This clonotype was recorded a few times. The chain recombines TRBV21-1 with TRBJ1-2; the DNA was not compared with TRBD1, the D call given in the table. TRBV21-1 has pseudogene status. CDR3 length: 16 residues. CDR3 amino acids: CASPGRPGQTNYGYTF. CDR3 nucleotide sequence: TGTGCCAGCCCAGGGCGCCCGGGACAAACTAACTATGGCTACACCTTC.

This clonotype was seen many times. This chain connects TRBV28 to TRBJ2-7; 8 positions match TRBD2. The CDR3 covers 18 residues. V lost 1 base, J lost 4 bases, and 15 bases stayed unmatched. Germline values: CDR1 MDHEN, CDR2 SYDVKM. This CDR3 reads CASSLSPGLGSTAYEQYF. The CDR3, as DNA: TGTGCCAGCAGTTTATCGCCGGGACTAGGGTCCACAGCGTACGAGCAGTACTTC.

This clonotype was found a few times. The chain employs TRBV28 and TRBJ1-1; no clear D. V was cut by 2 bases and J by 1 base, with 8 bases left in between. The CDR3 covers 14 residues. In germline, CDR1 is MDHEN, CDR2 SYDVKM. CDR3 sequence reads: CASSLANRNTEAFF. DNA for the CDR3: TGTGCCAGCAGTTTAGCCAACAGGAACACTGAAGCTTTCTTT.

This clonotype has a count of ten or more. This chain links TRBV12-3 or TRBV12-4 with TRBJ2-3, with D unresolved. The CDR3 length is 14 residues. V shed 1 base and J shed 6 bases, with 11 bases lying between them. The CDR3 DNA is TGTGCCAGCAGTTTAGGTCCCCCCCAGGATACGCAGTATTTT. Amino acids: CASSLGPPQDTQYF.

In this sample, this clonotype turned up many times. The chain recombines TRBV4-3 with TRBJ2-7; D not certain. V gave up 1 base and J gave up 3 bases, with 13 bases separating them. CDR3 size: 15 residues. Germline assignment: CDR1 LGHNA and CDR2 YSLEER. CDR3 coding DNA: TGCGCCAGCAGCCAAGTGGCTTCCGCCGTCTACGAGCAGTACTTC. It yields the protein CASSQVASAVYEQYF.

The chain combines TRBV12-3 or TRBV12-4 with TRBJ1-2; 7 bases line up with TRBD1. CDR3 length equals 13 residues. J gave up 8 bases and V 4 bases, and 7 bases lay outside the gene matches. For the CDR3, the DNA is TGTGCCAGCAGTTACAGGGGTAATATGGGCTACACCTTC. Encoded protein: CASSYRGNMGYTF.

This clonotype has at least ten counts. The chain carries TRBV5-4 and TRBJ2-1; D is unclear. V lost 1 base, J lost 13 bases, and 15 bases lay in between. CDR3 length: 13 residues. Germline V lookup: CDR1 SGHNT, CDR2 YYREEE (reference sequence). The CDR3 loop reads CASSLRSSNSQFF. In DNA form, the CDR3 reads TGTGCCAGCAGCTTGCGAAGTAGCAACTCTCAGTTCTTC.

This clonotype showed up many times. The rearrangement uses TRBV20-1 and TRBJ2-5; D might be TRBD2 (5 bases). V lost 3 bases, J lost 0 bases, and 8 bases lay in between. The CDR3 sequence is 13 residues long. CDR1 and CDR2 (germline): DFQATT, SNEGSKA (reference sequence). The CDR3 DNA reads TGCAGTGCTAGCCGGCGGGACCAAGAGACCCAGTACTTC. Its translation is CSASRRDQETQYF.

The chain uses TRBV24-1 and TRBJ2-1; D is possibly TRBD2 (5 bases). The CDR3 totals 14 residues. Germline CDR1 reads KGHDR; CDR2 reads SFDVKD. With 7 bases removed from V and 0 bases from J, the gap between germline ends came to 9 bases. The CDR3 sequence: CATRDSSSYNEQFF. CDR3 bases: TGTGCCACCAGGGACTCGAGCTCCTACAATGAGCAGTTCTTC.

This clonotype was seen many times. This sequence joins TRBV5-1 and TRBJ2-1; weak D call: TRBD1 (6 bases). The CDR3 runs to 17 residues. Germline assignment: CDR1 SGHRS and CDR2 YFSETQ. V lost 3 bases and J 10 bases, leaving 26 bases between the germline ends. This chain's CDR3 is CASSSGQINEVLIEQFF. For the CDR3, the DNA is TGCGCCAGCAGCTCCGGACAGATCAATGAAGTTCTGATCGAGCAGTTCTTC.

This clonotype was observed many times. The chain recombines TRBV7-2 with TRBJ1-2; TRBD1 is a possible D gene (5 bases). The germline gives CDR1 SGHTA, CDR2 FQGNSA. CDR3 size: 14 residues. Trimming removed 1 base from V and 3 bases from J, with 9 bases in between. The CDR3 nucleotides are TGTGCCAGCAGCTTAGACGACAGAGACTATGGCTACACCTTC. It yields the protein CASSLDDRDYGYTF.

This clonotype was observed a handful of times. The chain has TRBV28 and TRBJ2-7; 8 nucleotides match TRBD1. Losses at the gene ends were 6 bases for V and 1 base for J; bases not matched to a gene: 8. The germline gives CDR1 MDHEN, CDR2 SYDVKM. This CDR3 contains 15 residues. The CDR3 is CASRGQGARSYEQYF. The CDR3 bases are TGTGCCAGCAGGGGCCAGGGGGCCCGATCCTACGAGCAGTACTTC.

This clonotype was counted at least ten times. The chain combines TRBV10-1 with TRBJ1-6; TRBD1 agrees at 9 bases. The CDR3 consists of 17 residues. The J segment lost 14 bases and the V segment lost 6 bases, leaving 20 bases of the junction unmatched. The germline V gene has CDR1 WNHNN and CDR2 SYGVQD (reference sequence). CDR3 nucleotides: TGCGCCAGCAGGGAAACCCTCCGGGACAGGGTACTAAGGGCCCTCCACTTT. This gives the protein CASRETLRDRVLRALHF.

This sequence joins TRBV28 and TRBJ2-7; the D is unclear. This CDR3 region has 12 residues. From germline, CDR1 is MDHEN and CDR2 SYDVKM. V lost 6 bases and J 0 bases, leaving 6 bases between the germline ends. The DNA of the CDR3 is TGTGCCAGCAGCTCCAGCTCCTACGAGCAGTACTTC. Encoded protein: CASSSSSYEQYF.

This clonotype showed up just a few times. This chain uses TRBV19 with TRBJ2-2; D is unresolved. The V and J ends lost 7 bases and 4 bases respectively, with 10 bases between them. The CDR3 runs to 13 residues. The germline gives CDR1 LNHDA, CDR2 SQIVND (reference sequence). The CDR3 reads CASTVWGTGELFF. CDR3 coding DNA: TGTGCCAGTACGGTTTGGGGCACCGGGGAGCTGTTTTTT.

CDR3 region: CASSRSGDHTGELFF. The CDR3, as DNA: TGTGCCAGCAGTCGGTCCGGGGATCACACCGGGGAGCTGTTTTTT. This chain uses TRBV6-5 with TRBJ2-2, with a possible D match to TRBD2 (5 bases). The germline gives CDR1 MNHEY, CDR2 SVGAGI. The V gene lost 5 bases and the J gene lost 3 bases, with 13 bases spanning the gap. This CDR3 has 15 residues.

This clonotype was seen many times. The rearrangement uses TRBV12-3 or TRBV12-4 and TRBJ2-5, with 7 nucleotides matching TRBD1. Unmatched junction bases numbered 5, after V lost 6 bases and J lost 1 base. The CDR3 totals 14 residues. DNA of the CDR3: TGTGCCAGCAGCCCGGGACAGTCCCAAGAGACCCAGTACTTC. Protein: CASSPGQSQETQYF.

This clonotype was seen more than once but under ten times. The CDR3 DNA is TGTGCCAGCAGGAGGGGCACAGATACGCAGTATTTT. Encoded protein: CASRRGTDTQYF. The V call is TRBV11-2, the J call TRBJ2-3; TRBD2 might be the D (5 bases). Germline V gene lookup returns CDR1 SGHAT and CDR2 FQNNGV. Deletions cut 6 bases from V and 1 base from J, with 5 bases between. There are 12 residues in the CDR3.